This T cell receptor beta chain derives from a study of cytotoxic CD8 clonotypes in ibrutinib-treated CLL. In the study overall: Responses comprised about 25 partial and 2 complete; at median around six years, 14 remained remitted and approximately twelve progressed.

With sequencing, the targeted depth ranged from 1 in 200,000 to 1 in 1 million T cells. Profiled with immunoSEQ multiplex PCR; TCRdb holds only in-frame clones, not every one. Among 200,000 to 250,000 clones listed, roughly 79% were seen once. Study-wide results and caveats: Clonality went up at the time of ibrutinib response, stayed stable in sustained remission, and later dropped back toward its baseline level at progression. Public clonotypes (which were uncommon) either contracted or remained stable on treatment.

The V gene lost 7 bases and the J gene lost 4 bases, with 17 bases spanning the gap. Per the germline V gene, CDR1 is LNHDA and CDR2 is SQIVND (reference sequence). The CDR3 extends over 15 amino acids. With regard to this clone: Its target is unknown.

The V call is TRBV19, the J call TRBJ2-1; tentatively, D is TRBD1 or TRBD2 (6 bases each). The receptor was isolated from a human donor with chronic lymphocytic leukemia. The sample here was PBMCs, taken after 12 months of ibrutinib treatment. This CDR3 is CASKGGREQYNEQFF. The DNA for the CDR3 is TGTGCCAGTAAGGGGGGACGGGAACAATACAATGAGCAGTTCTTC.